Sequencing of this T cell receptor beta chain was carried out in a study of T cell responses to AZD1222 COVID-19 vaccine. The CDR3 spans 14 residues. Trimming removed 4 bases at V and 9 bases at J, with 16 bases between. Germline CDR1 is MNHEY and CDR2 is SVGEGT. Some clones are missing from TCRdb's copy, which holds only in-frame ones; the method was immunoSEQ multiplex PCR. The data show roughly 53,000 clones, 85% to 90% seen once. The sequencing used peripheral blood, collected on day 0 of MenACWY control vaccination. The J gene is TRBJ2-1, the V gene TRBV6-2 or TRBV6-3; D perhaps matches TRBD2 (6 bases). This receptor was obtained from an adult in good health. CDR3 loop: CASSSSGTSLEQFF. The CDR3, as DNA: TGTGCCAGCAGTTCTTCCGGGACTTCCCTTGAGCAGTTCTTC.